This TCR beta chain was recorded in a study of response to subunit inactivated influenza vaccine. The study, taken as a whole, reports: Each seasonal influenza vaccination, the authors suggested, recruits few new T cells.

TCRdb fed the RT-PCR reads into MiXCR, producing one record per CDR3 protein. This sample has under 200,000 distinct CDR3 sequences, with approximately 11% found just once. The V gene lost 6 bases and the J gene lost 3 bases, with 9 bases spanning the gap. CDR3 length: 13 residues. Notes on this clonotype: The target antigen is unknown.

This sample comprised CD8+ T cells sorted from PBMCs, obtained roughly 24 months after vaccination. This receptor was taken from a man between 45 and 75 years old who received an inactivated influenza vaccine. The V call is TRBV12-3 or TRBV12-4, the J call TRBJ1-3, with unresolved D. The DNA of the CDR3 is TGTGCCAGCAGGGACGGGCTTGGAAACACCATATATTTT. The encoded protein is CASRDGLGNTIYF.